This is a list of T cell receptor beta chains from one sample in a study of patients and donors after allogeneic stem cell transplantation. From the RT-PCR reads, TCRdb called clonotypes with MiXCR, one entry per CDR3 protein. The sample has around 240,000 distinct CDR3 sequences; 11% to 15% are singletons. Sequencing was performed on blood, either unsorted or a sorted T cell fraction (not recorded which). The origin of the receptors is a human donor who was either an allogeneic HSCT recipient or a stem cell or donor lymphocyte infusion donor (not recorded which). It is not recorded whose cells these are; they may come from a transplant donor. Both conserved end residues are part of each CDR3. Fields, in order: D gene, J gene, clone size, V gene, CDR3 protein, CDR3 DNA. D genes are given only for firm matches. Where a row states a size, it is once, few, many or the class of an expanded clone; other rows omit it.

. TRBJ2-1 . TRBV11-1 CASSLARLARRDANEQFF TGTGCCAGCAGCTTAGCGCGGTTAGCTCGCCGTGATGCTAATGAGCAGTTCTTC
TRBD2 TRBJ2-1 many TRBV4-3 CASSQFAGLAGGNEQFF TGCGCCAGCAGCCAATTCGCGGGACTAGCGGGGGGTAATGAGCAGTTCTTC
. TRBJ2-5 . TRBV30 CAWRGGFTAWAQYF TGTGCCTGGAGGGGGGGATTTACGGCTTGGGCCCAGTACTTC
TRBD1 TRBJ1-2 . TRBV5-4 CASRPGQEVNYGYTF TGTGCCAGCAGACCGGGACAGGAAGTTAACTATGGCTACACCTTC
TRBD1 TRBJ1-1 few TRBV6-1 CASRGGTGYMNTEAFF TGTGCCAGCCGGGGGGGGACAGGGTATATGAACACTGAAGCTTTCTTT
. TRBJ2-3 many TRBV12-3/TRBV12-4 CASSLMAGMGADTQYF TGTGCCAGCAGTCTGATGGCAGGGATGGGCGCAGATACGCAGTATTTT
. TRBJ2-1 many TRBV5-1 CASSSELPIGEQFF TGCGCCAGCAGCTCAGAGCTCCCCATAGGTGAGCAGTTCTTC
. TRBJ2-3 few TRBV5-8 CASSLDRGTTDTQYF TGTGCCAGCAGCTTGGATCGGGGGACCACAGATACGCAGTATTTT
TRBD2 TRBJ2-7 few TRBV5-1 CASGVAGAVEQYF TGCGCCAGCGGTGTAGCGGGAGCTGTCGAGCAGTACTTC
TRBD2 TRBJ2-1 few TRBV24-1 CATSDPLGGSSYNEQFF TGTGCCACCAGTGACCCCCTTGGCGGGAGCTCCTACAATGAGCAGTTCTTC
TRBD1 TRBJ2-7 . TRBV19 CASQPGQGPHEQYF TGTGCCAGCCAACCGGGACAGGGGCCCCACGAGCAGTACTTC
. TRBJ2-3 . TRBV5-1 CASSLVGTNADTQYF TGCGCCAGCAGCTTGGTCGGGACAAATGCAGATACGCAGTATTTT
. TRBJ2-7 many TRBV4-2 CASSQDRGSREQYF TGTGCCAGCAGCCAAGATCGCGGTTCGAGGGAGCAGTACTTC
. TRBJ2-2 many TRBV6-4 CASSEGFTGELFF TGTGCCAGCAGTGAGGGATTCACCGGGGAGCTGTTTTTT
. TRBJ1-5 . TRBV15 CATSRDSRNQPQHF TGTGCCACCAGCAGGGACAGCCGCAATCAGCCCCAGCATTTT
TRBD2 TRBJ2-3 . TRBV7-3 CASSSGLAGTPDTQYF TGTGCCAGCAGCTCCGGACTAGCGGGAACGCCAGATACGCAGTATTTT
TRBD1 TRBJ2-2 few TRBV7-7 CASSLVTGRNGELFF TGTGCTAGCAGCTTAGTGACAGGGCGGAACGGGGAGCTGTTTTTT
TRBD1 TRBJ1-2 few TRBV28 CATTTGDYGYTF TGTGCCACCACGACAGGGGACTATGGCTACACCTTC
TRBD1 TRBJ2-3 many TRBV7-9 CASSLATARQGMDTQYF TGTGCCAGCAGCTTAGCGACTGCGAGACAGGGGATGGATACGCAGTATTTT
TRBD1 TRBJ1-6 many TRBV3-1 CASSRTQGAAYNSPLHF TGTGCCAGCAGCCGTACACAGGGGGCTGCCTATAATTCACCCCTCCACTTT
TRBD1 TRBJ1-1 few TRBV7-2 CASSFPGGATAFF TGTGCCAGCAGCTTCCCAGGGGGCGCAACGGCTTTCTTT
. TRBJ2-5 few TRBV24-1 CATSDPMTEEETQYF TGTGCCACCAGTGATCCCATGACAGAAGAAGAGACCCAGTACTTC
. TRBJ1-2 once TRBV29-1 CSATGPNGYTF TGCAGCGCTACGGGTCCGAACGGCTACACCTTC
TRBD2 TRBJ2-1 few TRBV20-1 CSATRLAGGYNEQFF TGCAGTGCTACGAGACTAGCGGGGGGGTACAATGAGCAGTTCTTC
. TRBJ1-5 . TRBV21-1 CASSKAGREFYQPQHF TGTGCCAGCAGCAAAGCCGGCAGGGAATTTTATCAGCCCCAGCATTTT
TRBD2 TRBJ2-1 many TRBV20-1 CSARDLAGLAGYNEQFF TGCAGTGCTAGAGATCTCGCCGGACTAGCGGGGTACAATGAGCAGTTCTTC
. TRBJ2-5 . TRBV11-1 CASRGMTVQETQYF TGTGCCAGCAGGGGGATGACAGTCCAAGAGACCCAGTACTTC
TRBD1 TRBJ2-2 few TRBV5-1 CASSLTGRGSTGELFF TGCGCCAGCAGCTTGACGGGCAGGGGGAGTACCGGGGAGCTGTTTTTT
. TRBJ1-2 few TRBV6-2/TRBV6-3 CASSYEAYGYTF TGTGCCAGCAGTTACGAGGCTTATGGCTACACCTTC
TRBD1 TRBJ2-5 few TRBV5-1 CASSLVGRGYQETQYF TGCGCCAGCAGCTTGGTAGGCAGGGGGTACCAAGAGACCCAGTACTTC
TRBD2 TRBJ2-4 few TRBV20-1 CSAFGAGLKNIQYF TGCAGTGCGTTCGGAGCGGGGCTCAAAAACATTCAGTACTTC
. TRBJ2-3 . TRBV5-6 CASRGRHTDTQYF TGTGCCAGCAGGGGAAGGCATACAGATACGCAGTATTTT
TRBD1 TRBJ2-5 few TRBV3-1 CASSLMTGGETQYF TGTGCCAGCAGCCTAATGACAGGGGGGGAGACCCAGTACTTC
. TRBJ2-7 few TRBV25-1 CASSGHGTFYEQYF TGTGCCAGCAGTGGACACGGGACTTTCTACGAGCAGTACTTC
. TRBJ2-3 few TRBV29-1 CSVEGGDHTQYF TGCAGCGTTGAAGGAGGGGATCATACGCAGTATTTT
. TRBJ2-7 few TRBV3-1 CASSQGIGGKAYEQYF TGTGCCAGCAGCCAAGGTATAGGGGGGAAGGCCTACGAGCAGTACTTC
. TRBJ1-2 . TRBV5-1 CASSLGGDYGYTF TGCGCCAGCAGCTTGGGAGGAGACTATGGCTACACCTTC
TRBD2 TRBJ2-7 . TRBV4-2 CASSQEAPSGRAAEQYF TGTGCCAGCAGCCAAGAAGCGCCTAGCGGGAGGGCCGCCGAGCAGTACTTC
. TRBJ1-2 . TRBV30 CAWSVLRQTVNYGYTF TGTGCCTGGAGTGTACTGAGACAGACAGTTAACTATGGCTACACCTTC
. TRBJ2-2 few TRBV3-1 CASSLRQAGELFF TGTGCCAGCAGCCTGAGACAGGCCGGGGAGCTGTTTTTT
. TRBJ1-3 few TRBV3-1 CASSQGAGLGNTIYF TGTGCCAGCAGCCAAGGGGCGGGCCTTGGAAACACCATATATTTT
. TRBJ2-7 few TRBV7-2 CASSPLWTDNYEQYF TGTGCCAGCAGCCCCCTTTGGACAGATAACTACGAGCAGTACTTC
TRBD1 TRBJ2-5 . TRBV30 CARQGTVKETQYF TGTGCCCGACAAGGGACAGTAAAAGAGACCCAGTACTTC
. TRBJ1-5 few TRBV29-1 CSVGGSNQPQHF TGCAGCGTTGGCGGTAGCAATCAGCCCCAGCATTTT
TRBD2 TRBJ2-2 few TRBV19 CASSTIAGVRELFF TGTGCCAGTAGTACGATAGCGGGGGTGAGGGAGCTGTTTTTT
TRBD2 TRBJ2-7 . TRBV27 CASSLSPGLAGHEQYF TGTGCCAGCAGTTTAAGTCCGGGGCTAGCGGGCCACGAGCAGTACTTC
. TRBJ2-7 . TRBV6-6 CASSYTAEQYF TGTGCCAGCAGTTATACGGCCGAGCAGTACTTC
. TRBJ2-7 few TRBV20-1 CSARELPYEQYF TGCAGTGCTAGAGAACTTCCCTACGAGCAGTACTTC
. TRBJ1-1 few TRBV4-3 CASTQDVGAREAFF TGCGCCAGCACCCAAGATGTTGGGGCAAGGGAAGCTTTCTTT
TRBD2 TRBJ2-3 . TRBV14 CASSRRSGTSDTQYF TGTGCCAGCAGCCGCCGTAGCGGGACCTCAGATACGCAGTATTTT
TRBD1 TRBJ2-1 . TRBV19 CASSIGTGSYNEQFF TGTGCCAGTAGTATCGGGACAGGGTCCTACAATGAGCAGTTCTTC
. TRBJ2-1 few TRBV7-9 CASSRNLAAGNEQFF TGTGCCAGCAGCCGCAACCTAGCCGCGGGGAATGAGCAGTTCTTC
. TRBJ2-5 few TRBV20-1 CSARWDQETQYF TGCAGTGCCCGGTGGGATCAAGAGACCCAGTACTTC
. TRBJ2-2 few TRBV3-1 CASSPPLSNTGELFF TGTGCCAGCAGCCCCCCCCTCTCTAACACCGGGGAGCTGTTTTTT
. TRBJ2-2 . TRBV5-6 CASSFFTGANTGELFF TGTGCCAGCAGCTTTTTTACGGGGGCTAACACCGGGGAGCTGTTTTTT
TRBD2 TRBJ2-2 . TRBV6-1 CASFPSGRGGELFF TGTGCCAGCTTTCCTAGCGGGAGGGGCGGGGAGCTGTTTTTT
TRBD2 TRBJ2-3 . TRBV7-3 CASSRLAGKVDTQYF TGTGCCAGCAGCCGACTAGCGGGAAAGGTAGATACGCAGTATTTT
. TRBJ1-1 . TRBV5-1 CASRLTTRGEAFF TGCGCCAGCAGACTAACCACCCGGGGAGAAGCTTTCTTT